The source of this T cell receptor (beta chain) is a study of cytomegalovirus exposure and HLA in healthy donors. Study-level background: Prior work identified about 120 million unique TCR beta sequences in about 179 million T cells.

Study results and limitations: By a later analysis, the bulk of CMV-associated TCR beta chains appeared HLA-restricted. Reportedly, a later analysis found an Asian-associated ancestry cluster had fewer N-insertions than the roughly 700-donor mean. When the data were analyzed later, several of the most significant clusters appeared to be linked to common viral pathogens.

The primer mix had 60 Vbeta and 13 Jbeta primers. Assay used: immunoSEQ multiplex PCR; TCRdb lists only in-frame clones, some missing. The sample carries some 200,000 clones, 70% to 80% recorded once. Per germline, CDR1 SEHNR and CDR2 FQNEAQ (reference sequence). After removal of 5 bases from V and 6 bases from J, the junction contained 10 bases not matched to a gene. This CDR3 has 15 amino acids. A remark on this clone: Antigen specificity is unknown.

The sequencing input was PBMCs. The chain links TRBV7-9 to TRBJ1-2; 9 bases align to TRBD1. The receptor comes from a male donor in good health and CMV-seropositive. For the CDR3, the DNA is TGTGCCAGCAGCCCACAGGGGGCGAAGAATCATGGCTACACCTTC. Protein product: CASSPQGAKNHGYTF.